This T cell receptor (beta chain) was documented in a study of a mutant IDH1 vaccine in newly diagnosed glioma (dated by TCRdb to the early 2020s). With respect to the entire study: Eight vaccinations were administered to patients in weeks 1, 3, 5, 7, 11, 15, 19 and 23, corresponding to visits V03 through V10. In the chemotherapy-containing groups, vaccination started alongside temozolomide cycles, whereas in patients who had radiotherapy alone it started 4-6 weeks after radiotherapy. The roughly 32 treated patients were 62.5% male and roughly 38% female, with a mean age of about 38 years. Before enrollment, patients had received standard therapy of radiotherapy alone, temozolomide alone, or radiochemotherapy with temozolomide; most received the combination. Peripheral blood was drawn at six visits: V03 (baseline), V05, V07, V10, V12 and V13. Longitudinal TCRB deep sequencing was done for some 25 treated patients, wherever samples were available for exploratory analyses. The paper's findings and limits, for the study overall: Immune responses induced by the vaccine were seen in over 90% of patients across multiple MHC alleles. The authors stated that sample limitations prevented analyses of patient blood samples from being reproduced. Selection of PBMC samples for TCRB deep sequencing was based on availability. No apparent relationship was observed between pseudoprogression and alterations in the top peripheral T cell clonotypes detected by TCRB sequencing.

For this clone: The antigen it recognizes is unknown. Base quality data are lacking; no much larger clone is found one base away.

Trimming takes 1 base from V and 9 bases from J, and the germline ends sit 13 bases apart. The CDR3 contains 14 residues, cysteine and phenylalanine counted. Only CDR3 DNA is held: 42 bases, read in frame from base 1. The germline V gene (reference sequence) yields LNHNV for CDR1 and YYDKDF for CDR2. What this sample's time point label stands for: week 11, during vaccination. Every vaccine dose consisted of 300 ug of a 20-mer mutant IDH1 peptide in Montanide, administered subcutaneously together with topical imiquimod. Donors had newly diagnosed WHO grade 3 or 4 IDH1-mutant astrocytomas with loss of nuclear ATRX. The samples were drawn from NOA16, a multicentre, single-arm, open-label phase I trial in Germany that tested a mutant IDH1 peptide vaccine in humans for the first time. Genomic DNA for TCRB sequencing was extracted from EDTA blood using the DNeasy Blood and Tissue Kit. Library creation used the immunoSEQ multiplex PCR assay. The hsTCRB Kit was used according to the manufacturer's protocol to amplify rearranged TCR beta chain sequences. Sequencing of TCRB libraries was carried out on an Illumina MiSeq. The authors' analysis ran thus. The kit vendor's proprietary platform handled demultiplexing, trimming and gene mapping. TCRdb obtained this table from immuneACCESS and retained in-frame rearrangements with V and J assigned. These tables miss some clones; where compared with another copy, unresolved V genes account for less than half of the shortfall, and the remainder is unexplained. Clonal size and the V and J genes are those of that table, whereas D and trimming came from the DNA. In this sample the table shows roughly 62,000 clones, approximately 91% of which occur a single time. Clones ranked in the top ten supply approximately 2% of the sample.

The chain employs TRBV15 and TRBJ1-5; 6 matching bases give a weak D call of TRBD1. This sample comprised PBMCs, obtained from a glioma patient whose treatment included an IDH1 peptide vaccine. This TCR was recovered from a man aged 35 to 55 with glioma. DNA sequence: TGTGCCACCAGCAGAGTGCCCAGGGGTGCGCCCCAGCATTTT. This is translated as CATSRVPRGAPQHF. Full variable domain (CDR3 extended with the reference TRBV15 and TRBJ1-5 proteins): DAMVIQNPRYQVTQFGKPVTLSCSQTLNHNVMYWYQQKSSQAPKLLFHYYDKDFNNEADTPDNFQSRRPNTSFCFLDIRSPGLGDTAMYLCATSRVPRGAPQHFGDGTRLSIL.